A single sample is the source of the 24 T cell receptor beta chains below, sequenced in a study of monozygotic twins with cystic fibrosis (dated by TCRdb to the early 2020s). Library generation was performed with the immunoSEQ multiplex PCR assay. TCRdb carries this immuneACCESS record with in-frame sequences only. Its versions omit some clonotypes, under half of them owing to an unresolved V gene in the studies checked, with the rest unexplained. Across this sample there are 15,000 to 20,000 clones, with roughly 96% seen only once. Approximately 0.67% of the sample is held by the ten biggest clonotypes. Sequencing used blood. The receptors stem from a girl aged 2 to 9 with cystic fibrosis.

The gene calls are TRBV5-1 and TRBJ2-4; D uncertain. The CDR3 is 15 residues long. The germline CDR1 and CDR2 sequences are SGHRS and YFSETQ. The germline V and J ends were trimmed by 0 bases and 0 bases, with 7 bases remaining between them. The CDR3 coding sequence is TGCGCCAGCAGCTTGGGGGATCTAGCCAAAAACATTCAGTACTTC. It translates to CASSLGDLAKNIQYF.

The chain couples TRBV5-6 to TRBJ1-5, with D perhaps TRBD1 (5 bases). This CDR3 region has 13 residues. CDR1 and CDR2 from the germline V gene are SGHDT and YYEEEE. V was pared by 4 bases and J by 7 bases, with 12 bases between. Here the CDR3 DNA reads TGTGCCAGCAGCCCCGGGGGGTACCAGCCCCAGCATTTT. Amino acid sequence: CASSPGGYQPQHF.

The chain joins TRBV5-1 to TRBJ2-2, with D perhaps TRBD1 (6 bases). V was shortened by 2 bases and J by 3 bases, with 11 bases between the two germline ends. The germline V gene has CDR1 SGHRS and CDR2 YFSETQ. The CDR3 runs to 15 residues. The CDR3 loop is CASSFDRFDTGELFF. The CDR3 DNA follows: TGCGCCAGCAGCTTTGACAGGTTTGACACCGGGGAGCTGTTTTTT.

The chain is built from TRBV2 and TRBJ2-5, with unresolved D. Germline V lookup: CDR1 SNHLY, CDR2 FYNNEI. V lost 6 bases, J lost 2 bases, and 16 bases lay in between. The CDR3 contains 15 residues. In DNA form, the CDR3 reads TGTGCCAGCAGCTCTGGGCAGACGCAACAAGAGACCCAGTACTTC. As protein: CASSSGQTQQETQYF. Full variable domain (remainder filled in from reference TRBV2 and TRBJ2-5): EPEVTQTPSHQVTQMGQEVILRCVPISNHLYFYWYRQILGQKVEFLVSFYNNEISEKSEIFDDQFSVERPDGSNFTLKIRSTKLEDSAMYFCASSSGQTQQETQYFGPGTRLLVL.

The V gene is TRBV19, the J gene TRBJ2-1; 7 bases agree with TRBD1. Losses at the gene ends were 6 bases for V and 9 bases for J; bases not matched to a gene: 20. This CDR3 region has 17 residues. Germline assignment: CDR1 LNHDA and CDR2 SQIVND (reference sequence). The CDR3 is CASRDSTGTHTSSEQFF. CDR3 coding DNA: TGTGCCAGTAGGGATTCGACAGGGACCCATACATCGAGTGAGCAGTTCTTC.

The chain is built from TRBV19 and TRBJ1-6, with D perhaps matching TRBD1 (6 bases). The V gene lost 6 bases and the J gene lost 3 bases, with 12 bases spanning the gap. Looked up from germline, CDR1 is LNHDA and CDR2 is SQIVND (reference sequence). This CDR3 has 15 residues. This CDR3 is CASRPVDSYNSPLHF. Written as DNA, the CDR3 is TGTGCCAGTAGACCGGTGGACAGCTATAATTCACCCCTCCACTTT.

V usage is TRBV25-1 and J usage is TRBJ1-2; 10 bases agree with TRBD1. CDR1 and CDR2 from the germline V gene are MGHDK and SYGVNS. The CDR3 is 17 amino acids. The V segment lost 1 base and the J segment 4 bases; nucleotides outside the gene matches: 9. This chain's CDR3 is CASSESGTGVPLYGYTF. The DNA of the CDR3 is TGTGCCAGCAGTGAATCAGGGACAGGGGTTCCCCTCTATGGCTACACCTTC.

The rearrangement uses TRBV7-9 and TRBJ2-7; D call uncertain. This CDR3 region has 14 residues. V lost 1 base to trimming and J lost 4 bases, with 11 bases between them. The germline V gene has CDR1 SEHNR and CDR2 FQNEAQ (reference sequence). CDR3 DNA sequence: TGTGCCAGCAGCTTAGGTGGCAAGATGTACGAGCAGTACTTC. Protein sequence: CASSLGGKMYEQYF. The variable domain in full, with the rest retrieved from reference TRBV7-9 and TRBJ2-7, is DTGVSQNPRHKITKRGQNVTFRCDPISEHNRLYWYRQTLGQGPEFLTYFQNEAQLEKSRLLSDRFSAERPKGSFSTLEIQRTEQGDSAMYLCASSLGGKMYEQYFGPGTRLTVT.

This clone was picked up a small number of times. The gene calls are TRBV7-9 and TRBJ1-3, with D maybe TRBD1 (5 bases). V lost 1 base and J 2 bases, leaving 15 bases between the germline ends. The CDR3 length is 17 residues. The germline gives CDR1 SEHNR, CDR2 FQNEAQ (reference sequence). DNA for the CDR3: TGTGCCAGCAGCTTAGGTCTACCACGGGGCGCTGGAAACACCATATATTTT. Translated: CASSLGLPRGAGNTIYF.

V and J are TRBV7-9 and TRBJ1-5, with D unclear. CDR1 is SEHNR and CDR2 is FQNEAQ in the germline V gene (reference sequence). V was clipped by 4 bases and J by 0 bases, with 10 bases between them. The CDR3 length is 15 residues. The CDR3 coding sequence is TGTGCCAGCAGCTCAGACGCTTATAGCAATCAGCCCCAGCATTTT. It codes for CASSSDAYSNQPQHF. Filled out from reference TRBV7-9 and TRBJ1-5, the complete variable domain reads DTGVSQNPRHKITKRGQNVTFRCDPISEHNRLYWYRQTLGQGPEFLTYFQNEAQLEKSRLLSDRFSAERPKGSFSTLEIQRTEQGDSAMYLCASSSDAYSNQPQHFGDGTRLSIL.

This clone was seen once. This chain links TRBV11-2 with TRBJ2-5, with 10 bases matching TRBD2. CDR1 SGHAT and CDR2 FQNNGV come from the germline V gene. The CDR3 spans 17 residues. J lost 5 bases, V lost 2 bases, and 11 bases had no gene match. CDR3 residues: CASSLRPTSGEGETQYF. CDR3 nucleotide sequence: TGTGCCAGCAGCTTACGCCCAACTAGCGGGGAGGGTGAGACCCAGTACTTC.

The V gene is TRBV25-1, the J gene TRBJ2-5; tentatively, D is TRBD1 (5 bases). Germline lookup yields CDR1 MGHDK and CDR2 SYGVNS. V lost 6 bases and J lost 5, with 25 bases in between. The CDR3 extends over 17 amino acids. CDR3 region: CASSTGHLRAHRETQYF. CDR3 coding DNA: TGTGCCAGCAGCACAGGACATCTCCGGGCCCACAGGGAGACCCAGTACTTC.

This clone was detected once. The chain employs TRBV28 and TRBJ1-2, with D uncertain. The CDR3 is 12 residues long. V was cut by 6 bases and J by 8 bases, with 13 bases left in between. Germline loops: CDR1 MDHEN, CDR2 SYDVKM. CDR3 amino acids: CASSWTLEGYTF. DNA for the CDR3: TGTGCCAGCAGCTGGACGTTAGAAGGCTACACCTTC.

The sample holds one count of this clone. The chain carries TRBV7-2 and TRBJ1-3; perhaps TRBD1 as D (6 bases). V lost 7 bases to trimming and J lost 0 bases, with 13 bases between them. This CDR3 comprises 15 residues. Germline lookup yields CDR1 SGHTA and CDR2 FQGNSA. The CDR3 DNA is TGTGCCAGCATAACAGGGATCGACTCTGGAAACACCATATATTTT. It yields the protein CASITGIDSGNTIYF.

Note on this clone: Other DNA variants within this sample encode the same CDR3. CDR3 residues: CASSLGNNQPQHF. Written as DNA, the CDR3 is TGTGCCAGCAGCTTGGGGAACAATCAGCCCCAGCATTTT. The chain recombines TRBV5-6 with TRBJ1-5; D is uncertain. The V gene's germline CDR1 is SGHDT and CDR2 YYEEEE. This CDR3 contains 13 residues. V lost 0 bases to trimming and J lost 3 bases, with 4 bases between them.

The chain is built from TRBV6-6 and TRBJ2-7, with TRBD2 identical over 7 bases. The CDR3 length is 15 residues. J lost 2 bases, V lost 0 bases, and 4 bases had no gene match. The germline V gene has CDR1 MNHNY and CDR2 SVGAGI (reference sequence). CDR3 DNA: TGTGCCAGCAGTTACTCGGGAGGGGCGGCCTACGAGCAGTACTTC. Translated, it gives CASSYSGGAAYEQYF.

The chain is built from TRBV7-8 and TRBJ2-1; the D gene is possibly TRBD2 (6 bases). Germline CDR1 is SGHVS and CDR2 is FQNEAQ. The ends were cut back, 4 bases at V and 0 bases at J, with 13 bases in the middle. This CDR3 has 16 amino acids. In nucleotides, the CDR3 is TGTGCCAGCAGCTGGGACTTCTCTAGCTCCTACAATGAGCAGTTCTTC. Its translation is CASSWDFSSSYNEQFF.

The chain recombines TRBV7-9 with TRBJ1-5; 7 nucleotides align to TRBD1. The CDR3 is 18 amino acids. Germline assignment: CDR1 SEHNR and CDR2 FQNEAQ (reference sequence). V lost 5 bases to trimming and J lost 0 bases; unmatched junction nucleotides: 13. The CDR3 here is CASSHPIGTENSNQPQHF. The CDR3 DNA reads TGTGCCAGCAGCCACCCCATTGGGACAGAAAATAGCAATCAGCCCCAGCATTTT. The full variable domain, its missing parts supplied by reference TRBV7-9 and TRBJ1-5, is DTGVSQNPRHKITKRGQNVTFRCDPISEHNRLYWYRQTLGQGPEFLTYFQNEAQLEKSRLLSDRFSAERPKGSFSTLEIQRTEQGDSAMYLCASSHPIGTENSNQPQHFGDGTRLSIL.

The rearrangement joins TRBV5-1 to TRBJ2-7, with D perhaps matching TRBD1 or TRBD2 (5 bases each). Trimming removed 4 bases at V and 2 bases at J, with 10 bases between. CDR3 length: 13 residues. The germline V gene has CDR1 SGHRS and CDR2 YFSETQ. The CDR3 here is CASSGQGPYEQYF. The CDR3 region has the DNA TGCGCCAGCAGCGGCCAGGGACCCTACGAGCAGTACTTC.

The chain couples TRBV14 to TRBJ1-2, with D tentatively TRBD1 (6 bases). Germline values: CDR1 SGHDN, CDR2 FVKESK. The CDR3 contains 16 residues. The V and J ends lost 3 bases and 2 bases respectively, with 16 bases between them. The CDR3 region has the DNA TGTGCCAGCAGCCAGCGACTCCAGGGGAAAAACTATGGCTACACCTTC. Translation gives CASSQRLQGKNYGYTF.

The chain employs TRBV5-4 and TRBJ2-1; a possible D gene is TRBD2 (7 bases). With 5 bases removed from V and 10 bases from J, the gap between germline ends came to 13 bases. The CDR3 covers 12 residues. Germline CDR1 and CDR2: SGHNT and YYREEE (reference sequence). The CDR3, as DNA: TGTGCCAGCAGTCTCGGGGGGCCCGAGCAGTTCTTC. Residues: CASSLGGPEQFF.

The rearrangement joins TRBV5-8 to TRBJ2-3; maybe TRBD2 (6 bases). The CDR3 contains 16 residues. From germline, CDR1 is SGHTS and CDR2 YDEGEE. Trimming shortened V by 0 bases and J by 2 bases, and 13 bases separated the two germline ends. CDR3 sequence reads: CASSLVRGAATDTQYF. The CDR3 DNA sequence: TGTGCCAGCAGCTTGGTTCGCGGGGCTGCCACAGATACGCAGTATTTT.

V gene TRBV5-5 combines with J gene TRBJ1-5, with a tentative D call TRBD1 (6 bases). The CDR3 runs to 14 residues. V shed 4 bases and J shed 1 base, with 9 bases lying between them. Germline V CDR1 and CDR2: SGHKS, YYEKEE (reference sequence). DNA for the CDR3: TGTGCCAGCAGCCCACAGGGAAGCAATCAGCCCCAGCATTTT. As protein: CASSPQGSNQPQHF.

The chain employs TRBV5-5 and TRBJ1-5; D is unresolved. CDR1 is SGHKS and CDR2 is YYEKEE in the germline V gene (reference sequence). The CDR3 sequence is 13 residues long. Deletions cut 2 bases from V and 4 bases from J, with 7 bases between. The DNA of the CDR3 is TGTGCCAGCAGCTTTTTCCTAAATCAGCCCCAGCATTTT. This translates into CASSFFLNQPQHF.